A single sample is the source of the 21 T cell receptor beta chains below, sequenced in a study of CD8+ T cells in alopecia areata. Isolated RNA was reverse transcribed into cDNA used as the sequencing template. TCRdb's table, derived via immunoSEQ multiplex PCR, lists solely in-frame clones and lacks some. The sample lists about 200,000 clones, 50% to 60% occurring once. This specimen was CD4+ T cells sorted from blood, taken at week 0. These receptor sequences come from a human donor with alopecia areata.

The rearrangement links TRBV5-4 to TRBJ2-3, with 7 bases aligning to TRBD2. CDR3 length: 15 residues. Germline CDR1 reads SGHNT; CDR2 reads YYREEE (reference sequence). The J segment lost 1 base and the V segment lost 0 bases, leaving 2 bases of the junction unmatched. The chain's CDR3 is CASSLGLAGTDTQYF. The CDR3 bases are TGTGCCAGCAGCTTGGGCCTAGCGGGCACAGATACGCAGTATTTT.

This clone was seen more than once but under ten times. The J gene is TRBJ2-2, the V gene TRBV5-4; no firm D call. The length of the CDR3 is 15 residues. Trimming shortened V by 0 bases and J by 5 bases, and 11 bases separated the two germline ends. Looked up from germline, CDR1 is SGHNT and CDR2 is YYREEE (reference sequence). DNA of the CDR3: TGTGCCAGCAGCTTGGCAGGTTTGAGGACCGGGGAGCTGTTTTTT. Translating gives CASSLAGLRTGELFF.

This clone was seen many times. The V and J genes are TRBV11-2 and TRBJ1-1; D unclear. The V end was cut by 2 bases, the J end by 7 bases, with 11 bases between. The CDR3 is made up of 13 amino acids. The germline V gene has CDR1 SGHAT and CDR2 FQNNGV. CDR3 bases: TGTGCCAGCAGCTTAACGGAGGTCTTTGAAGCTTTCTTT. Translation: CASSLTEVFEAFF.

The V and J genes are TRBV5-6 and TRBJ1-1; 7 nucleotides match TRBD1. The CDR3 runs 15 residues. J was trimmed by 4 bases and V by 4 bases; bases with no gene match: 10. In germline, CDR1 is SGHDT, CDR2 YYEEEE. In nucleotides, the CDR3 is TGTGCCAGCAGCAGAATAGAGACAGGGTCCACTGAAGCTTTCTTT. Translating gives CASSRIETGSTEAFF.

This clone has just a few counts. J is TRBJ1-4 and V is TRBV19; D is perhaps TRBD1 (5 bases). Trimming stripped 7 bases from V and 0 bases from J, with 15 bases between. This CDR3 has 16 residues. From germline, CDR1 is LNHDA and CDR2 SQIVND (reference sequence). This CDR3 reads CASTTSGRATNEKLFF. The CDR3 DNA is TGTGCCAGTACCACGAGCGGCAGGGCAACTAATGAAAAACTGTTTTTT. Combining the CDR3 with reference TRBV19 and TRBJ1-4 gives the whole variable domain DGGITQSPKYLFRKEGQNVTLSCEQNLNHDAMYWYRQDPGQGLRLIYYSQIVNDFQKGDIAEGYSVSREKKESFPLTVTSAQKNPTAFYLCASTTSGRATNEKLFFGSGTQLSVL.

This rearrangement joins TRBV29-1 to TRBJ2-6; TRBD2 is a possible D gene (6 bases). Trimming left V 1 base short and J 2 bases short, with 9 bases between. The germline CDR1 and CDR2 sequences are SQVTM and ANQGSEA. This CDR3 has 15 residues. CDR3 amino acids: CSVEGGGTGANVLTF. In DNA form, the CDR3 reads TGCAGCGTTGAAGGTGGGGGGACTGGGGCCAACGTCCTGACTTTC. The full variable domain, with the rest looked up from reference TRBV29-1 and TRBJ2-6, is SAVISQKPSRDICQRGTSLTIQCQVDSQVTMMFWYRQQPGQSLTLIATANQGSEATYESGFVIDKFPISRPNLTFSTLTVSNMSPEDSSIYLCSVEGGGTGANVLTFGAGSRLTVL.

The genes are TRBV7-7 and TRBJ2-3, with D perhaps matching TRBD1 or TRBD2 (5 bases each). Between the trimmed V and J ends, which lost 1 base and 6 bases, there was a span of 14 bases. Germline loops: CDR1 SSHAT, CDR2 FNYEAQ (reference sequence). The CDR3 sequence is 15 residues long. CDR3 loop: CASSLGGTGLDTQYF. CDR3 in DNA: TGTGCCAGCAGCTTAGGAGGGACCGGCTTGGATACGCAGTATTTT.

This clone was recorded once. Other nucleotide sequences in the sample specify the same CDR3. The chain has TRBV30 and TRBJ1-3; D gene unclear. Germline assignment: CDR1 GTSNPN and CDR2 SVGIG (reference sequence). With 1 base removed from V and 4 bases from J, the gap between germline ends came to 5 bases. CDR3 length equals 12 residues. The CDR3 DNA reads as TGTGCCTGGAGTGGTACCGGAAACACCATATATTTT. This encodes CAWSGTGNTIYF.

The V gene is TRBV5-6, the J gene TRBJ1-1; D is ambiguous. V lost 0 bases and J lost 4, with 13 bases in between. The CDR3 extends over 15 amino acids. Germline values: CDR1 SGHDT, CDR2 YYEEEE. CDR3 in DNA: TGTGCCAGCAGCTTGGGTTACAGAGTGGGCACTGAAGCTTTCTTT. Translating gives CASSLGYRVGTEAFF.

This clone was detected a few times. This chain uses TRBV2 with TRBJ2-4; D ambiguous. Trimming shortened V by 6 bases and J by 0 bases, and 15 bases separated the two germline ends. Germline V gene lookup returns CDR1 SNHLY and CDR2 FYNNEI. CDR3 size: 16 residues. The CDR3 sequence is CASRYRTALAKNIQYF. Here the CDR3 DNA reads TGTGCCAGCAGGTACCGGACGGCTTTAGCCAAAAACATTCAGTACTTC.

The chain employs TRBV7-9 and TRBJ1-4; the match to TRBD1 covers 9 bases. Germline CDR1 and CDR2: SEHNR and FQNEAQ (reference sequence). With V trimmed by 5 bases and J by 5 bases, 6 bases remained unmatched. The CDR3 runs 15 residues. CDR3 in DNA: TGTGCCAGCAGCCGTACAGGGGGCTCGAATGAAAAACTGTTTTTT. This codes for CASSRTGGSNEKLFF.

The chain is built from TRBV11-2 and TRBJ2-1; D gene uncertain. Between the trimmed V and J ends, which lost 4 bases and 5 bases, there was a span of 12 bases. This CDR3 is 14 amino acids long. CDR1 and CDR2 (germline): SGHAT, FQNNGV. For the CDR3, the DNA is TGTGCCAGCAGCTCCCGACCCCCAAACAATGAGCAGTTCTTC. Translated, it gives CASSSRPPNNEQFF.

This clone was recorded once. The rearrangement links TRBV6-5 to TRBJ1-2; 10 bases are a match to TRBD1. The length of the CDR3 is 15 residues. V was pared by 2 bases and J by 4 bases, with 4 bases of the junction left unmatched. Germline V gene data show CDR1 as MNHEY and CDR2 as SVGAGI. This CDR3 reads CASSYGGQGVYGYTF. The CDR3 nucleotides read TGTGCCAGCAGTTACGGTGGACAGGGGGTCTATGGCTACACCTTC.

This chain uses TRBV5-1 with TRBJ1-4; D remains ambiguous. The CDR3 has 14 amino acids. With 3 bases removed from V and 8 bases from J, the gap between germline ends came to 14 bases. Germline CDR1 reads SGHRS; CDR2 reads YFSETQ. The CDR3 loop reads CASSSSIGREKLFF. The DNA for the CDR3 is TGCGCCAGCAGCTCCTCCATCGGGAGGGAAAAACTGTTTTTT.

The chain recombines TRBV30 with TRBJ2-6; D ambiguous. The V and J ends lost 2 bases and 0 bases respectively, with 11 bases between them. CDR1 and CDR2 from the germline V gene are GTSNPN and SVGIG (reference sequence). The CDR3 spans 16 residues. The CDR3 DNA reads TGTGCCTGGAGTAGAGTCGTGAGCTCTGGGGCCAACGTCCTGACTTTC. Translated: CAWSRVVSSGANVLTF.

This clone appeared a few times. The rearrangement joins TRBV6-1 to TRBJ2-3; 13 bases line up with TRBD2. Germline values: CDR1 MNHNS, CDR2 SASEGT. J lost 1 base, V lost 8 bases, and 0 bases had no gene match. There are 14 residues in the CDR3. CDR3 nucleotide sequence: TGTGCCAGCGGACTAGCGGGGGGCACAGATACGCAGTATTTT. The encoded protein is CASGLAGGTDTQYF.

The chain is built from TRBV19 and TRBJ1-5, with a possible D match to TRBD1 (6 bases). The germline V gene has CDR1 LNHDA and CDR2 SQIVND (reference sequence). The CDR3 is made up of 14 amino acids. Trimming removed 9 bases at V and 1 base at J, with 13 bases between. Here the CDR3 DNA reads TGTGCCAGCCGCGAAGGGGGAAGCAATCAGCCCCAGCATTTT. Protein: CASREGGSNQPQHF.

DNA for the CDR3: TGCAGCGTTGTAGCGGGCAGGGCCTCCTACGAGCAGTACTTC. It is translated as CSVVAGRASYEQYF. V gene TRBV29-1 combines with J gene TRBJ2-7; 7 nucleotides align to TRBD2. The CDR3 extends over 14 amino acids. Germline assignment: CDR1 SQVTM and CDR2 ANQGSEA. The J segment lost 0 bases and the V segment lost 4 bases, leaving 6 bases of the junction unmatched.

This clone appeared a few times. The J gene is TRBJ1-1, the V gene TRBV19; D is possibly TRBD1 (5 bases). The germline CDR1 and CDR2 sequences are LNHDA and SQIVND (reference sequence). Trimming took 9 bases from V and 0 from J, leaving 11 bases between them. CDR3 length equals 13 residues. The CDR3 DNA follows: TGTGCCAGCGGGACGGCCATGAACACTGAAGCTTTCTTT. It encodes CASGTAMNTEAFF.

V is TRBV19 and J is TRBJ1-6; no firm D call. This CDR3 comprises 16 residues. In germline, CDR1 is LNHDA, CDR2 SQIVND (reference sequence). Trimming took 4 bases from V and 0 from J, leaving 10 bases between them. CDR3 loop: CASSRSPSSYNSPLHF. The CDR3 DNA is TGTGCCAGTAGTAGGAGCCCTAGCTCCTATAATTCACCCCTCCACTTT.

The rearrangement uses TRBV9 and TRBJ2-1; D gene ambiguous. Germline V gives CDR1 SGDLS, CDR2 YYNGEE. Trimming shortened V by 0 bases and J by 7 bases, and 5 bases separated the two germline ends. The CDR3 extends over 12 amino acids. CDR3 coding DNA: TGTGCCAGCAGCGTAGGAAGTAATGAGCAGTTCTTC. Amino acid sequence: CASSVGSNEQFF.